This T cell receptor (beta chain) was captured by sequencing in a study of OX40 agonist ivuxolimab in advanced cancers. Generated by immunoSEQ multiplex PCR, the TCRdb table keeps only in-frame clones and is missing some. The sample comprises 60,000 or so clones, 87% of which are singletons, and roughly 0.79% rests with the top ten. Between the trimmed V and J ends, which lost 2 bases and 0 bases, there was a span of 14 bases. This CDR3 is built from 16 residues. CDR1 SGHDN and CDR2 FVKESK come from the germline V gene. The chain links TRBV14 to TRBJ2-7, with D possibly matching TRBD1 (5 bases). This clonotype was obtained from an adult with an advanced solid tumor such as melanoma, head and neck, liver or kidney cancer. The specimen comprised CD4+ or CD8+ T cells sorted from blood, sampled in a trial of the OX40 agonist ivuxolimab. This CDR3 reads CASSQSPRAGSYEQYF. The CDR3 DNA sequence: TGTGCCAGCAGCCAATCCCCCAGGGCTGGCTCCTACGAGCAGTACTTC.